Shown below are 13 T cell receptor beta chains from a single sample sequenced in a study of cytomegalovirus exposure and HLA in healthy donors. PCR amplification relied on 60 Vbeta primers (plus 13 Jbeta primers). This table comes from immunoSEQ multiplex PCR, and its TCRdb copy is limited to in-frame clones, with some not included. The table shows some 140,000 clones, with approximately 80% occurring only once. Sequencing was carried out using PBMCs. These receptors came from a man younger than 45 in good health and CMV-seronegative.

V usage is TRBV6-1 and J usage is TRBJ1-1; D remains ambiguous. Between the trimmed V and J ends, which lost 0 bases and 0 bases, there was a span of 8 bases. This CDR3 comprises 15 residues. CDR1 is MNHNS, CDR2 SASEGT, per germline. The CDR3 DNA follows: TGTGCCAGCAGTGAAGCGCCAGGCCTGAACACTGAAGCTTTCTTT. Translation: CASSEAPGLNTEAFF.

The chain joins TRBV29-1 to TRBJ2-3, with TRBD1 identical over 9 bases. The trim removed 1 base at V and 2 bases at J, leaving 4 bases unmatched. The CDR3 is 15 residues long. The germline gives CDR1 SQVTM, CDR2 ANQGSEA. The CDR3 sequence is CSVEVGDRATDTQYF. As DNA, the CDR3 is TGCAGCGTTGAAGTAGGGGACAGGGCCACAGATACGCAGTATTTT.

The V and J genes are TRBV20-1 and TRBJ2-1; TRBD1 agrees at 8 bases. The germline V gene has CDR1 DFQATT and CDR2 SNEGSKA (reference sequence). CDR3 size: 10 residues. V lost 1 base, J lost 16 bases, and 3 bases stayed unmatched. The CDR3 here is CSARGDRLFF. CDR3 bases: TGCAGTGCTAGAGGGGACAGGTTATTCTTC.

The chain combines TRBV28 with TRBJ1-2; 10 bases line up with TRBD1. The CDR3 extends over 16 amino acids. V was pared by 6 bases and J by 7 bases, with 14 bases of the junction left unmatched. Germline CDR1 MDHEN, CDR2 SYDVKM. The CDR3 nucleotides are TGTGCCAGCAGCGTACCGGGACAGGGGATTCGGGGTGGCTACACCTTC. Its translation is CASSVPGQGIRGGYTF.

The rearrangement links TRBV6-1 to TRBJ2-6; possible D gene TRBD2, 6 bases. The CDR3 length is 16 residues. V was cut by 3 bases and J by 3 bases, with 12 bases left in between. Germline loops: CDR1 MNHNS, CDR2 SASEGT. The CDR3 DNA follows: TGTGCCAGCAGTGAGAGTTGGGGGGTTGGGGCCAACGTCCTGACTTTC. Protein sequence: CASSESWGVGANVLTF.

The rearrangement uses TRBV7-9 and TRBJ2-7, with 8 bases matching TRBD2. J gave up 6 bases and V 0 bases, and 4 bases lay outside the gene matches. Germline values: CDR1 SEHNR, CDR2 FQNEAQ (reference sequence). The CDR3 covers 14 residues. The CDR3 here is CASSLALSGSEQYF. The CDR3 DNA is TGTGCCAGCAGCTTAGCACTGAGCGGGAGCGAGCAGTACTTC. Based on the CDR3 plus reference TRBV7-9 and TRBJ2-7, the full variable domain is DTGVSQNPRHKITKRGQNVTFRCDPISEHNRLYWYRQTLGQGPEFLTYFQNEAQLEKSRLLSDRFSAERPKGSFSTLEIQRTEQGDSAMYLCASSLALSGSEQYFGPGTRLTVT.

The chain joins TRBV30 to TRBJ2-2; D is possibly TRBD1 (6 bases). Germline assignment: CDR1 GTSNPN and CDR2 SVGIG (reference sequence). This CDR3 region has 11 residues. The CDR3 here is CVGQNTGELFF. The CDR3 DNA reads TGTGTGGGACAAAACACCGGGGAGCTGTTTTTT.

J is TRBJ2-3 and V is TRBV6-6, with TRBD2 matching over 8 bases. The V and J ends lost 7 bases and 5 bases, in that order; junction bases with no gene match: 8. This CDR3 comprises 14 residues. The germline CDR1 and CDR2 sequences are MNHNY and SVGAGI (reference sequence). CDR3 protein: CASTPAGGKDTQYF. In DNA form, the CDR3 reads TGTGCCAGCACCCCGGCGGGGGGCAAAGATACGCAGTATTTT.

The V call is TRBV9, the J call TRBJ2-1; 12 bases are shared with TRBD2. V trimming: 3 bases; J trimming: 10 bases; junction bases outside the gene matches: 5. The V gene's germline CDR1 is SGDLS and CDR2 YYNGEE. This CDR3 is built from 14 residues. The chain's CDR3 is CASSGRLAGDEQFF. The CDR3 nucleotides are TGTGCCAGCAGCGGGAGACTAGCGGGAGACGAGCAGTTCTTC.

The chain carries TRBV5-6 and TRBJ2-4; the D is unclear. The germline CDR1 and CDR2 sequences are SGHDT and YYEEEE. Trimming shortened V by 3 bases and J by 0 bases, and 10 bases separated the two germline ends. There are 15 residues in the CDR3. The CDR3 protein is CASSSSAIAKNIQYF. The DNA of the CDR3 is TGTGCCAGCAGCTCCTCTGCTATAGCCAAAAACATTCAGTACTTC.

Regarding this clone: Different DNA sequences within this sample yield the same CDR3. The rearrangement links TRBV9 to TRBJ2-6; D is undetermined. CDR1 is SGDLS, CDR2 YYNGEE, per germline. Trimming pared 0 bases from V and 0 bases from J, leaving 4 bases between. The length of the CDR3 is 15 residues. The CDR3 is CASSVASSGANVLTF. The CDR3 DNA sequence: TGTGCCAGCAGCGTAGCTAGCTCTGGGGCCAACGTCCTGACTTTC.

This chain connects TRBV29-1 to TRBJ2-7, with D possibly TRBD2 on 6 matching bases. The CDR3 totals 14 residues. Germline-derived CDR1 and CDR2 are SQVTM and ANQGSEA. V lost 3 bases and J lost 3, with 15 bases in between. This CDR3 is CSVDLGSGNYEQYF. The CDR3 coding sequence is TGCAGCGTTGATCTCGGTAGCGGAAACTACGAGCAGTACTTC.

The rearrangement joins TRBV7-9 to TRBJ2-7, with TRBD1 as a possible D gene (6 bases). This CDR3 contains 14 residues. V was trimmed by 9 bases and J by 3 bases, leaving 18 bases between them. CDR1 and CDR2 (germline): SEHNR, FQNEAQ (reference sequence). As DNA, the CDR3 is TGTGCCAGTGTCCGGGACACTGACCTCTACGAGCAGTACTTC. It specifies CASVRDTDLYEQYF.